Listed below are T cell receptor beta chains from one sample, sequenced in a study of blood T cell repertoires in COVID-19. Some clones are missing from TCRdb's copy, which holds only in-frame ones; the method was immunoSEQ multiplex PCR. The repertoire holds about 14,000 clones, with roughly 80% as singletons. The sample taken for sequencing was peripheral blood. All receptors come from a human donor in a cohort sampled during active COVID-19. The CDR3 runs from the conserved cysteine through the conserved F or W. A D gene is named only where the DNA matches it firmly. Expanded clones get a size class; other rows say once, few or many, or leave the size out.

D,J,size,V,CDR3,DNA
-,TRBJ1-4,-,TRBV12-3/TRBV12-4,CASSLEGEKLFF,TGTGCCAGCAGTTTGGAGGGGGAAAAACTGTTTTTT
-,TRBJ2-3,-,TRBV5-1,CASSLESSFVPDTQYF,TGCGCCAGCAGCTTGGAGTCTAGTTTTGTGCCCGATACGCAGTATTTT
TRBD1,TRBJ1-4,-,TRBV6-1,CASSVGQRIGNEKLFF,TGTGCCAGCAGTGTGGGACAGCGGATAGGTAATGAAAAACTGTTTTTT
TRBD1,TRBJ1-1,-,TRBV6-2/TRBV6-3,CASSAPGQGAMAFF,TGTGCCAGCAGTGCCCCTGGACAGGGGGCGATGGCTTTCTTT
TRBD1,TRBJ1-1,-,TRBV7-8,CASSTFSGGREAFF,TGTGCCAGCAGCACCTTTTCAGGGGGTCGTGAAGCTTTCTTT
TRBD1,TRBJ1-1,-,TRBV24-1,CATSGNRDRGRTEAFF,TGTGCCACCAGTGGCAATCGGGACAGGGGAAGGACTGAAGCTTTCTTT
TRBD1,TRBJ1-6,-,TRBV2,CASSGVRGRGSPLHF,TGTGCCAGCAGTGGTGTAAGGGGGCGTGGGTCACCCCTCCACTTT
-,TRBJ1-5,-,TRBV6-6,CASRDSYSNQPQHF,TGTGCCAGCAGAGACAGTTATAGCAATCAGCCCCAGCATTTT
-,TRBJ2-3,-,TRBV5-1,CASSLAGIDTQYF,TGCGCCAGCAGCTTGGCAGGGATAGATACGCAGTATTTT
TRBD2,TRBJ2-7,-,TRBV28,CASSPTSEGSEQYF,TGTGCCAGCAGCCCGACTAGCGAGGGGAGCGAGCAGTACTTC
-,TRBJ1-1,-,TRBV2,CASSGIRVLRDTEAFF,TGTGCCAGCAGTGGAATCCGGGTCCTCAGGGACACTGAAGCTTTCTTT
TRBD2,TRBJ2-7,-,TRBV27,CASGMTSGDYEQYF,TGTGCCAGCGGGATGACTAGCGGTGACTACGAGCAGTACTTC
TRBD2,TRBJ2-1,-,TRBV10-2,CASSEQGLGVGEQFF,TGCGCCAGCAGTGAACAGGGACTAGGAGTCGGTGAGCAGTTCTTC
TRBD1,TRBJ2-7,-,TRBV6-5,CASSYSTRQGDEQYF,TGTGCCAGCAGTTACTCGACTCGACAGGGCGACGAGCAGTACTTC
-,TRBJ2-1,few,TRBV7-9,CASSYSPSEQFF,TGTGCCAGCAGCTACAGTCCGTCTGAGCAGTTCTTC
TRBD1,TRBJ2-4,-,TRBV5-1,CASSLATGASAKNIQYF,TGCGCCAGCAGCTTGGCGACAGGGGCGTCCGCAAAAAACATTCAGTACTTC
-,TRBJ1-6,-,TRBV9,CASSVGVSSYNSPLHF,TGTGCCAGCAGCGTAGGTGTGAGCTCCTATAATTCACCCCTCCACTTT
TRBD2,TRBJ2-3,once,TRBV4-3,CASSQQLAGGGADTQYF,TGCGCCAGCAGCCAACAACTAGCGGGAGGGGGTGCAGATACGCAGTATTTT
-,TRBJ1-6,-,TRBV6-5,CASSYSTSGENSPLHF,TGTGCCAGCAGTTATTCCACATCCGGGGAGAATTCACCCCTCCACTTT
-,TRBJ2-7,-,TRBV14,CASSQVLALDYEQYF,TGTGCCAGCAGCCAAGTCCTCGCGCTAGATTACGAGCAGTACTTC
-,TRBJ2-7,medium-sized,TRBV7-9,CASSSNIFEQYF,TGTGCCAGCAGCTCCAACATCTTCGAGCAGTACTTC
TRBD1,TRBJ2-1,-,TRBV19,CASTRQGADEQFF,TGTGCCAGTACCAGACAGGGGGCCGATGAGCAGTTCTTC
-,TRBJ2-5,-,TRBV6-5,CASSQGLETQYF,TGTGCCAGCAGTCAGGGGTTGGAGACCCAGTACTTC
TRBD1,TRBJ1-5,-,TRBV7-3,CASSLWGQPSNQPQHF,TGTGCCAGCAGCTTATGGGGACAGCCTAGCAATCAGCCCCAGCATTTT
-,TRBJ1-5,-,TRBV2,CASSEMNPGGNQPQHF,TGTGCCAGCAGTGAAATGAACCCGGGTGGCAATCAGCCCCAGCATTTT
-,TRBJ2-7,-,TRBV10-1,CASSDRASNEQYF,TGCGCCAGCAGTGACAGGGCCTCCAACGAGCAGTACTTC
-,TRBJ2-5,-,TRBV9,CASSASPGLHQETQYF,TGTGCCAGCAGCGCAAGTCCGGGACTCCACCAAGAGACCCAGTACTTC
-,TRBJ2-7,once,TRBV27,CASSSQAHEQYF,TGTGCCAGCAGTTCCCAGGCCCACGAGCAGTACTTC
-,TRBJ2-7,-,TRBV28,CASSFDGGVMYEQYF,TGTGCCAGCAGTTTTGATGGAGGGGTAATGTACGAGCAGTACTTC
-,TRBJ1-5,-,TRBV19,CASNDRYSNQPQHF,TGTGCCAGTAACGACAGGTATAGCAATCAGCCCCAGCATTTT
-,TRBJ2-7,-,TRBV10-1,CASSEGGEQYF,TGCGCCAGCAGTGAGGGCGGCGAGCAGTACTTC
-,TRBJ1-1,-,TRBV30,CAWSILLGGTEAFF,TGTGCCTGGAGTATCCTGCTCGGGGGTACTGAAGCTTTCTTT
-,TRBJ2-5,once,TRBV18,CASTSREEETQYF,TGTGCCAGTACCTCACGAGAGGAAGAGACCCAGTACTTC
-,TRBJ2-7,-,TRBV6-5,CASMGLPEGEQYF,TGTGCCAGCATGGGTCTCCCTGAGGGCGAGCAGTACTTC
-,TRBJ2-2,-,TRBV9,CASSPSALGGELFF,TGTGCCAGCAGCCCTTCCGCGCTAGGCGGGGAGCTGTTTTTT
TRBD2,TRBJ2-7,-,TRBV27,CASSAKGRGGSYEQYF,TGTGCCAGCAGTGCCAAAGGACGCGGGGGCTCCTACGAGCAGTACTTC
-,TRBJ1-5,once,TRBV12-3/TRBV12-4,CASRGGGRQPQHF,TGTGCCAGCCGCGGCGGGGGACGTCAGCCCCAGCATTTT
TRBD2,TRBJ2-1,-,TRBV13,CASSLRLAELNEQFF,TGTGCCAGCAGCTTAAGACTAGCGGAGCTCAATGAGCAGTTCTTC
-,TRBJ2-1,-,TRBV5-1,CASSLGSGNEQFF,TGCGCCAGCAGCCTGGGATCGGGCAATGAGCAGTTCTTC
-,TRBJ2-1,-,TRBV24-1,CATSGFPRDSGSYNEQFF,TGTGCCACCAGTGGTTTCCCCCGGGACTCTGGCTCCTACAATGAGCAGTTCTTC
-,TRBJ1-1,-,TRBV4-1,CASSPGGRDEAFF,TGCGCCAGCAGCCCTGGAGGGAGAGACGAAGCTTTCTTT